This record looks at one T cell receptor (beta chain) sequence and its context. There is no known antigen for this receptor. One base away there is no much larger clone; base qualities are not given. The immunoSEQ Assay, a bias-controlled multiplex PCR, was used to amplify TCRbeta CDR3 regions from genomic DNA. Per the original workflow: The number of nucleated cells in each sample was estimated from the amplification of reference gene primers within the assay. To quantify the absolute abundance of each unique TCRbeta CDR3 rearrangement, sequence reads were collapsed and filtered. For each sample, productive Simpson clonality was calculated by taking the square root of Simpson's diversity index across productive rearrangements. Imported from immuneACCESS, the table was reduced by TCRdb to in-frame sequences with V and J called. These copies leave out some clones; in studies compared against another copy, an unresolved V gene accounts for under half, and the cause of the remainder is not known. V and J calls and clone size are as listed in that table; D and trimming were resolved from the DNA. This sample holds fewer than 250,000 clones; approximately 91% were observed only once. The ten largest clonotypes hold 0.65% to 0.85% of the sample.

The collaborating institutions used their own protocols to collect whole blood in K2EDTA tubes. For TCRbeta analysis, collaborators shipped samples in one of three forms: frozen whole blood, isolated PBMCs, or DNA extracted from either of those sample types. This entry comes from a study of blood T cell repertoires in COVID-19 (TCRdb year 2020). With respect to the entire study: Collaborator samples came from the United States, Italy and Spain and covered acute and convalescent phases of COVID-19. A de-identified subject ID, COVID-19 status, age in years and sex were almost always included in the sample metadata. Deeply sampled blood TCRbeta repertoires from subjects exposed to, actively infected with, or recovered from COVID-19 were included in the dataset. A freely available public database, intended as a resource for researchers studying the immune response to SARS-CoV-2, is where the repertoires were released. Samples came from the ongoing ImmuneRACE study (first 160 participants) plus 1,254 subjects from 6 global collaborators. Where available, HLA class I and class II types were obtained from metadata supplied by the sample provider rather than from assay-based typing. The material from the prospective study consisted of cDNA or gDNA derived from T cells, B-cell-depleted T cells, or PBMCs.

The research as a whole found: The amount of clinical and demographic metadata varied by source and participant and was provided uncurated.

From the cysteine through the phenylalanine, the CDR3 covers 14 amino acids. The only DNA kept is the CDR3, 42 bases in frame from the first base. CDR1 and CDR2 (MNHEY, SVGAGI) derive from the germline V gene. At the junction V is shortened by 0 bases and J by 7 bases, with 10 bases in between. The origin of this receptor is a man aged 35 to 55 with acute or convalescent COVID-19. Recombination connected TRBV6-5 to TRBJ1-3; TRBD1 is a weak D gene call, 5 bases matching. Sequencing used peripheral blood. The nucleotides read TGTGCCAGCAGTTACTCGGACAAGGGGAACACCATATATTTT. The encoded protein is CASSYSDKGNTIYF.